This TCR beta chain was identified in a study of blood T cell repertoires in COVID-19 (TCRdb year 2020). The study in broad terms: Collaborator samples came from the United States, Italy and Spain and covered acute and convalescent phases of COVID-19. The prospective study material was composed of cDNA or gDNA derived from T cells, B-cell-depleted T cells, or PBMCs. Deeply sampled blood TCRbeta repertoires from subjects exposed to, actively infected with, or recovered from COVID-19 were included in the dataset. A freely available public database, intended as a resource for researchers studying the immune response to SARS-CoV-2, is where the repertoires were released. The samples were drawn from the first 160 participants of the ongoing ImmuneRACE study and from 950 to 1,500 subjects provided by 6 global collaborators. The sample metadata nearly always contained a de-identified subject ID, COVID-19 status, age in years and sex. Where HLA class I and class II types were available, the types were taken from metadata supplied by the sample provider, not from assay-based typing. Results the study describes overall, beyond this receptor: How much clinical and demographic metadata was included differed by source and by participant, and the metadata was provided uncurated.

Turning to this clone: The target of this receptor is not known. Nothing much larger sits one base from this clone, and base qualities are not available.

Collaborating institutions collected whole blood in K2EDTA tubes following their own protocols. For TCRbeta analysis, collaborator samples were shipped as frozen whole blood, as isolated PBMCs, or as DNA extracted from either sample type. TCRbeta CDR3 regions were amplified from genomic DNA by means of the immunoSEQ Assay, a bias-controlled multiplex PCR. On the study's bioinformatics: The number of nucleated cells in each sample was estimated from the amplification of reference gene primers within the assay. To quantify the absolute abundance of each unique TCRbeta CDR3 rearrangement, sequence reads were collapsed and filtered. For each sample, productive Simpson clonality was calculated by taking the square root of Simpson's diversity index across productive rearrangements. As stored in TCRdb, this immuneACCESS dataset retains in-frame rearrangements with V and J assigned. A fraction of the clones does not appear; measured against another copy, unresolved V genes explain less than half of the discrepancy, and the remainder lacks a known reason. That table supplies the V and J calls and clone size; D and trimming were determined from the DNA. This sample has roughly 80,000 clones in its table, and 60% to 85% of those were observed once. About 9.9% of the sample is in the top ten clones.

Reading from cysteine to phenylalanine, the CDR3 counts 16 amino acids. Solely the CDR3 DNA is kept, with 48 bases framed from the first base. The germline V gene provides CDR1 SNHLY and CDR2 FYNNEI. V is pared back by 4 bases and J by 8 bases, with 18 bases lying between the germline termini. The TCR originated in a human donor in a cohort sampled during active COVID-19. Sequencing used peripheral blood. The chain uses TRBV2 and TRBJ1-6; TRBD1 might be the D gene, on 6 matching bases. The CDR3 region reads CASSALGRGLYSPLHF. DNA sequence: TGTGCCAGCAGTGCTCTTGGTAGGGGGTTATATTCACCCCTCCACTTT.